This T cell receptor (beta chain) was sequenced in a study of cytomegalovirus exposure and HLA in healthy donors. PCR employed 60 Vbeta and 13 Jbeta primers. The repertoire was sequenced with immunoSEQ multiplex PCR; TCRdb's copy has only in-frame clones and lacks some. The sample holds 95,000 to 150,000 clones, about four fifths seen once. The CDR3 is 13 residues long. CDR1 is ENHRY and CDR2 is SYGVKD in the germline V gene. V lost 3 bases and J 7 bases, leaving 10 bases between the germline ends. Study observations and caveats: Because they were indistinguishable, some V segments, including TRBV6-2 and TRBV6-3, were excluded. In a later analysis, specific HLA alleles were associated with 15,000 or so TCR beta sequences at a 0.05 false discovery rate.

This clone was observed once. Its cognate antigen is unknown. Sequencing was done on a sample of PBMCs. The TCR sequence derives from a woman aged 60-75 years in good health and CMV-seropositive. V and J are TRBV10-3 and TRBJ2-1; maybe TRBD2 (5 bases). Written as DNA, the CDR3 is TGTGCCATCAGTGAAGGACTGTCGAATGAGCAGTTCTTC. It codes for CAISEGLSNEQFF.